This T cell receptor (beta chain) was profiled in a study of blood T cell repertoires in COVID-19. This CDR3 contains 17 residues. Germline CDR1 SGDLS, CDR2 YYNGEE. V was shortened by 3 bases and J by 2 bases, with 17 bases between the two germline ends. TCRdb keeps only in-frame clones here, not all; method: immunoSEQ multiplex PCR. The top ten hold more than 25% of the sample, which has about 170,000 clones, roughly nine tenths seen once. This receptor was obtained from a man in his sixties with acute or convalescent COVID-19. The rearrangement uses TRBV9 and TRBJ1-4, with D possibly TRBD1 on 6 matching bases. Material: peripheral blood. CDR3 bases: TGTGCCAGCAGCGGAACCTCAGGGGAAGGGACTAATGAAAAACTGTTTTTT. Its translation: CASSGTSGEGTNEKLFF.